Each of the 30 T cell receptor beta chains below was sequenced from the same sample in a study of blood T cell repertoires in COVID-19. This table comes from immunoSEQ multiplex PCR, and its TCRdb copy is limited to in-frame clones, with some not included. In the table there are approximately 430,000 clones, roughly 90% of which are singletons. The sample comprised peripheral blood. These receptor sequences come from a woman between 25 and 40 years old with active or convalescent COVID-19.

This rearrangement joins TRBV24-1 to TRBJ2-2; unclear D gene. V lost 5 bases to trimming and J lost 7 bases, with 7 bases between them. The CDR3 loop spans 12 amino acids. Per germline, CDR1 KGHDR and CDR2 SFDVKD. CDR3 nucleotides: TGTGCCACCAGTGCAGGCTTCGGGGAGCTGTTTTTT. Translating it yields CATSAGFGELFF.

The chain is built from TRBV29-1 and TRBJ1-1, with 9 bases that match TRBD1. V shed 7 bases and J 8 bases; nucleotides not matched to a gene: 5. This CDR3 contains 11 residues. Germline V gene lookup returns CDR1 SQVTM and CDR2 ANQGSEA. CDR3 bases: TGCAGCGCCCTACAGGGGGCGGAAGCTTTCTTT. This translates into CSALQGAEAFF.

The chain joins TRBV19 to TRBJ2-2; possible D gene TRBD1, 5 bases. The CDR3 is 15 residues long. The V end lost 2 bases, the J end lost 5 bases, and 12 bases lay between the germline ends. CDR1 LNHDA and CDR2 SQIVND come from the germline V gene (reference sequence). CDR3 in amino acids: CASSIQRAGTGELFF. The CDR3 DNA reads TGTGCCAGTAGTATACAAAGGGCAGGGACCGGGGAGCTGTTTTTT.

The V call is TRBV7-7, the J call TRBJ1-1; 7 nucleotides line up with TRBD1. Trimming at V came to 5 bases and at J to 1 base, leaving 10 bases not matched to a gene. Germline CDR1 reads SSHAT; CDR2 reads FNYEAQ (reference sequence). The CDR3 length is 16 residues. CDR3 loop: CASSPVAGTENTEAFF. CDR3 nucleotide sequence: TGTGCCAGCAGCCCTGTGGCGGGGACAGAGAACACTGAAGCTTTCTTT.

The chain combines TRBV19 with TRBJ1-1; tentatively, D is TRBD1 (6 bases). The germline V gene has CDR1 LNHDA and CDR2 SQIVND (reference sequence). Deletions cut 5 bases from V and 3 bases from J, with 13 bases between. CDR3 length: 14 amino acids. The CDR3 sequence is CASSAPYRDTEAFF. The DNA of the CDR3 is TGTGCCAGTAGTGCCCCGTACAGGGACACTGAAGCTTTCTTT.

J is TRBJ2-3 and V is TRBV9, with TRBD2 matching over 10 bases. There are 17 residues in the CDR3. From germline, CDR1 is SGDLS and CDR2 YYNGEE. V dropped 1 base and J dropped 4; count of bases not matched to a gene: 9. The CDR3 protein is CASSVTSGTSVSDTQYF. CDR3 coding DNA: TGTGCCAGCAGCGTAACTTCCGGGACTAGCGTCTCAGATACGCAGTATTTT.

The chain links TRBV29-1 to TRBJ2-5, with a possible D match to TRBD2 (5 bases). V was pared by 2 bases and J by 7 bases, with 11 bases between. The CDR3 totals 12 residues. Germline V gene lookup returns CDR1 SQVTM and CDR2 ANQGSEA. The CDR3 region is CSVESGRGTQYF. The CDR3 DNA is TGCAGCGTTGAATCGGGGAGAGGGACCCAGTACTTC. The full variable domain, its missing parts supplied by reference TRBV29-1 and TRBJ2-5, is SAVISQKPSRDICQRGTSLTIQCQVDSQVTMMFWYRQQPGQSLTLIATANQGSEATYESGFVIDKFPISRPNLTFSTLTVSNMSPEDSSIYLCSVESGRGTQYFGPGTRLLVL.

The V and J genes are TRBV25-1 and TRBJ1-3; TRBD1 agrees at 8 bases. Looked up from germline, CDR1 is MGHDK and CDR2 is SYGVNS. V lost 10 bases and J lost 0; bases outside the gene matches: 5. The CDR3 has 14 residues. Here the CDR3 reads CATNTGGSGNTIYF. The CDR3 DNA reads as TGTGCCACCAACACAGGGGGCTCTGGAAACACCATATATTTT.

V and J are TRBV3-1 (or the pseudogene TRBV3-2) and TRBJ1-2; maybe TRBD1 (5 bases). V was trimmed by 1 base and J by 4 bases, leaving 16 bases between them. CDR1 and CDR2 from the germline V gene are LGHDT and YNNKEL (reference sequence). This CDR3 is 16 amino acids long. The CDR3 DNA sequence: TGTGCCAGCAGCCAAGGGAAGTGGGGGGTCCCCTATGGCTACACCTTC. Amino acid sequence: CASSQGKWGVPYGYTF.

J is TRBJ1-1 and V is TRBV4-1; D gene ambiguous. With 4 bases removed from V and 1 base from J, the gap between germline ends came to 13 bases. Germline assignment: CDR1 MGHRA and CDR2 YSYEKL. The CDR3 length is 15 residues. The CDR3 loop is CASSLHREPNTEAFF. The CDR3 nucleotides are TGCGCCAGCAGCCTCCATAGGGAGCCGAACACTGAAGCTTTCTTT.

The chain joins TRBV4-1 to TRBJ2-5, with TRBD2 identical over 8 bases. V gave up 1 base and J gave up 5 bases; unmatched junction bases: 9. Looked up from germline, CDR1 is MGHRA and CDR2 is YSYEKL. This CDR3 is built from 16 residues. DNA for the CDR3: TGCGCCAGCAGCCAAGCGGGAGCGGGGGTAGTGGAGACCCAGTACTTC. It translates to CASSQAGAGVVETQYF.

The rearrangement joins TRBV18 to TRBJ2-2; TRBD2 might be the D (6 bases). This CDR3 contains 17 residues. V was clipped by 3 bases and J by 0 bases, with 14 bases between them. Germline V gene sequence: CDR1 KGHSH, CDR2 LQKENI. As DNA, the CDR3 is TGTGCCAGCTCACCCCCGGGACTGACGGCGAACACCGGGGAGCTGTTTTTT. This sequence encodes CASSPPGLTANTGELFF.

Only one count was recorded for this clone. The chain has TRBV4-1 and TRBJ1-3; perhaps TRBD1 as D (5 bases). Germline CDR1 MGHRA, CDR2 YSYEKL. The CDR3 totals 17 residues. V lost 1 base, J lost 3 bases, and 16 bases lay in between. The CDR3 region is CASSQGLQGEGGNTIYF. As DNA, the CDR3 is TGCGCCAGCAGCCAAGGCCTCCAGGGCGAAGGTGGAAACACCATATATTTT.

The chain has TRBV3-1 (or the pseudogene TRBV3-2) and TRBJ2-2; 11 bases line up with TRBD2. The germline gives CDR1 LGHDT, CDR2 YNNKEL (reference sequence). The CDR3 is 19 amino acids. The J segment lost 5 bases and the V segment lost 0 bases, leaving 11 bases of the junction unmatched. The DNA of the CDR3 is TGTGCCAGCAGCCAAGATATCCTAGCGGGGGGCCGGGTGACCGGGGAGCTGTTTTTT. Translation: CASSQDILAGGRVTGELFF.

The chain uses TRBV18 and TRBJ2-1; no firm D call. Looked up from germline, CDR1 is KGHSH and CDR2 is LQKENI. This CDR3 comprises 12 residues. V lost 5 bases and J lost 6, with 8 bases in between. DNA of the CDR3: TGTGCCAGCTCATCCCTCCTCAATGAGCAGTTCTTC. Protein sequence: CASSSLLNEQFF.

This clone was detected only a few times. The chain recombines TRBV4-2 with TRBJ1-1, with D perhaps matching TRBD1 (6 bases). Deletions cut 0 bases from V and 1 base from J, with 27 bases between. The CDR3 loop spans 21 amino acids. CDR1 and CDR2 from the germline V gene are LGHNA and YNFKEQ. The CDR3 DNA reads TGTGCCAGCAGCCAAGAAGCTTTCGGTTCAGGGGCCGTGAGGGAGAACACTGAAGCTTTCTTT. Translation: CASSQEAFGSGAVRENTEAFF.

The chain carries TRBV3-1 (or the pseudogene TRBV3-2) and TRBJ1-2; D not certain. V was shortened by 5 bases and J by 2 bases, with 12 bases between the two germline ends. Per germline, CDR1 LGHDT and CDR2 YNNKEL (reference sequence). The length of the CDR3 is 14 residues. The CDR3 spells CASSYRRENYGYTF. In DNA form, the CDR3 reads TGTGCCAGCAGCTATCGTCGGGAGAACTATGGCTACACCTTC.

The chain recombines TRBV24-1 with TRBJ2-1, with D uncertain. The CDR3 is 15 amino acids. V lost 2 bases and J lost 8, with 15 bases in between. Germline-derived CDR1 and CDR2 are KGHDR and SFDVKD. CDR3 nucleotides: TGTGCCACCAGTGATTCAACCAAAACACGGGATGAGCAGTTCTTC. Protein: CATSDSTKTRDEQFF.

This clone has just one count. This chain joins TRBV3-1 (or the pseudogene TRBV3-2) and TRBJ2-7; the match to TRBD1 covers 8 bases. The V gene end was trimmed by 3 bases and the J gene end by 6 bases; junction bases not matched to a gene: 4. Germline V gives CDR1 LGHDT, CDR2 YNNKEL (reference sequence). The CDR3 loop spans 13 amino acids. The CDR3 reads CASSQQGAGEQYF. CDR3 coding DNA: TGTGCCAGCAGCCAGCAGGGGGCGGGCGAGCAGTACTTC.

This clone was seen once. The rearrangement joins TRBV19 to TRBJ2-1, with TRBD1 as a possible D gene (5 bases). V was pared by 1 base and J by 6 bases, with 10 bases between. CDR3 length: 14 amino acids. Germline loops: CDR1 LNHDA, CDR2 SQIVND (reference sequence). CDR3 nucleotide sequence: TGTGCCAGTAGTATAGTGGGGCGGTCCAATGAGCAGTTCTTC. This gives the protein CASSIVGRSNEQFF.

Here the CDR3 reads CATSDAGGGTTDTQYF. The CDR3 coding sequence is TGTGCCACCAGTGATGCGGGGGGGGGTACCACAGATACGCAGTATTTT. V is TRBV24-1 and J is TRBJ2-3, with TRBD2 matching over 9 bases. CDR1 is KGHDR, CDR2 SFDVKD, per germline. J lost 2 bases, V lost 3 bases, and 5 bases had no gene match. The CDR3 contains 16 residues.

This clone has a handful of counts. The V call is TRBV14, the J call TRBJ1-6, with a possible D match to TRBD1 (6 bases). Trimming cost V 5 bases and J 7 bases, with 12 bases left between them. The CDR3 is made up of 14 amino acids. Germline assignment: CDR1 SGHDN and CDR2 FVKESK. The CDR3 DNA reads as TGTGCCAGCAGCTTCAGGGGTTCAAATTCACCCCTCCACTTT. This sequence encodes CASSFRGSNSPLHF. The complete variable domain, with remaining parts taken from reference TRBV14 and TRBJ1-6, reads EAGVTQFPSHSVIEKGQTVTLRCDPISGHDNLYWYRRVMGKEIKFLLHFVKESKQDESGMPNNRFLAERTGGTYSTLKVQPAELEDSGVYFCASSFRGSNSPLHFGNGTRLTVT.

The V and J genes are TRBV28 and TRBJ2-7, with D possibly being TRBD1 (7 bases). Germline CDR1 and CDR2: MDHEN and SYDVKM. The CDR3 has 15 amino acids. V lost 6 bases to trimming and J lost 7 bases, with 22 bases between them. The CDR3, as DNA: TGTGCCAGCAGCGGCCCTGGCAGGGGGGATGGGGAGCAGTACTTC. Protein sequence: CASSGPGRGDGEQYF.

The J gene is TRBJ2-5, the V gene TRBV25-1, with a possible D match to TRBD1 (6 bases). Germline values: CDR1 MGHDK, CDR2 SYGVNS. Trimming left V 2 bases short and J 0 bases short, with 13 bases between. This CDR3 has 16 residues. CDR3 DNA: TGTGCCAGCAGTGAAGGGGGCGCTCGGTACCAAGAGACCCAGTACTTC. Translating gives CASSEGGARYQETQYF.

This clone showed up just a few times. The rearrangement joins TRBV29-1 to TRBJ2-2; 9 bases line up with TRBD1. V shed 4 bases, J shed 1 base, and the junction held 4 bases outside the gene matches. This CDR3 has 15 amino acids. Germline V lookup: CDR1 SQVTM, CDR2 ANQGSEA. CDR3 sequence (DNA): TGCAGCGTTGCACGGACAGGGGAGAACACCGGGGAGCTGTTTTTT. Encoded protein: CSVARTGENTGELFF.

The J gene is TRBJ1-1, the V gene TRBV10-3; tentatively, D is TRBD1 (5 bases). Germline V gene data show CDR1 as ENHRY and CDR2 as SYGVKD. This CDR3 contains 16 residues. The ends were cut back, 1 base at V and 10 bases at J, with 22 bases in the middle. The CDR3 DNA is TGTGCCATCAGTGAGTTGAGGACGGACACCCCGTGGGGAGCTTTCTTT. As protein: CAISELRTDTPWGAFF.

V usage is TRBV2 and J usage is TRBJ2-2; 7 bases map to TRBD1. The V segment lost 4 bases and the J segment 2 bases; nucleotides outside the gene matches: 7. CDR1 and CDR2 from the germline V gene are SNHLY and FYNNEI. CDR3 length: 16 residues. The CDR3 region has the DNA TGTGCCAGCAGTGGGAAGGACAGGACTAACACCGGGGAGCTGTTTTTT. Amino acids: CASSGKDRTNTGELFF.

J is TRBJ2-3 and V is TRBV5-1; 7 nucleotides agree with TRBD2. Germline V lookup: CDR1 SGHRS, CDR2 YFSETQ. J was trimmed by 3 bases and V by 0 bases; bases with no gene match: 4. CDR3 length equals 15 residues. The CDR3: CASSLGRGSTDTQYF. CDR3 in DNA: TGCGCCAGCAGCTTGGGGCGCGGGAGTACAGATACGCAGTATTTT.

This clone turned up a few times. The V call is TRBV6-2 or TRBV6-3, the J call TRBJ2-1, with TRBD2 matching 12 bases. Germline V CDR1 and CDR2: MNHEY, SVGEGT. This CDR3 has 14 residues. V dropped 5 bases and J dropped 7; count of bases not matched to a gene: 3. As DNA, the CDR3 is TGTGCCAGCAGTGCGACTAGCGGGGGTAATGAGCAGTTCTTC. Translation gives CASSATSGGNEQFF.

The V gene is TRBV1, the J gene TRBJ1-6; TRBD1, the table's D call, was not compared with the DNA. TRBV1 is a listed pseudogene. CDR3 length: 19 residues. CDR3 region: CTSRRSGQGWGSYNSPLHF. The CDR3 DNA follows: TGCACCAGCAGGAGGTCCGGACAGGGCTGGGGCTCCTATAATTCACCCCTCCACTTT.